Sequencing of this T cell receptor beta chain was carried out in a study of blood T cell repertoires in COVID-19. In the study overall: Donors in the United States, Italy and Spain gave samples during acute or convalescent COVID-19. From T cells, B-cell-depleted T cells, or PBMCs came the material, which was cDNA or gDNA.

CDR1 is SNHLY, CDR2 FYNNEI, per germline. Trimming pared 2 bases from V and 3 bases from J, leaving 8 bases between. There are 14 residues in the CDR3. Authors' processing steps: Counts of nucleated cells, estimated from reference gene primer amplification, were obtained. This table comes from immunoSEQ multiplex PCR, and its TCRdb copy is limited to in-frame clones, with some not included. The V and J calls and the clone size are those of that table, but D and trimming were determined from the DNA. This sample has about 55,000 clones, with 75% to 90% found just once. In its sample, this clone was seen a few times.

This chain connects TRBV2 to TRBJ1-5, with unresolved D. Input material: peripheral blood. The TCR was taken from a human donor in a cohort sampled during active COVID-19. This CDR3 is CASSELQSNQPQHF. In DNA, the CDR3 is TGTGCCAGCAGTGAATTACAGTCCAATCAGCCCCAGCATTTT.